The 27 T cell receptor beta chains in this list originate from one sample, sequenced in a study of T cell repertoires in cytomegalovirus infection. TCRdb re-derived calls from the reads in MiXCR, one entry per CDR3 protein. The sample yields hundreds of thousands of distinct CDR3 sequences, approximately 11% seen once. Sequencing input: PBMCs. These receptors originate from a human donor in good health (CMV status not recorded). Some clones in this sample may be carry-over from other donors' samples.

This clonotype was detected a few times. The rearrangement joins TRBV4-2 to TRBJ2-7, with D possibly being TRBD2 (7 bases). Germline V CDR1 and CDR2: LGHNA, YNFKEQ. V was shortened by 0 bases and J by 0 bases, with 12 bases between the two germline ends. This CDR3 has 16 residues. CDR3 residues: CASSQEGGGSSYEQYF. The CDR3 DNA sequence: TGTGCCAGCAGCCAAGAAGGGGGGGGGAGCTCCTACGAGCAGTACTTC.

This clonotype was detected only a few times. This chain uses TRBV14 with TRBJ2-1; 7 bases match TRBD2. The CDR3 spans 16 residues. V was clipped by 1 base and J by 9 bases; unmatched bases: 12. From germline, CDR1 is SGHDN and CDR2 FVKESK. DNA for the CDR3: TGTGCCAGCAGCCAAGGGGAGGGTATGAAGCTAGGTGAGCAGTTCTTC. Translating gives CASSQGEGMKLGEQFF.

This clonotype was recorded at least ten times. The chain has TRBV7-2 and TRBJ2-5, with 9 positions matching TRBD2. The CDR3 totals 16 residues. Trimming cost V 1 base and J 0 bases; bases outside gene matches: 3. The germline V gene encodes CDR1 SGHTA and CDR2 FQGNSA. CDR3: CASSLGLAANQETQYF. The CDR3 coding sequence is TGTGCCAGCAGCTTAGGACTAGCGGCTAACCAAGAGACCCAGTACTTC.

At least ten counts were recorded for this clonotype. The CDR3 bases are TGTGCCAGCAGTTCGCGTCCGGACAGTGAAGCTTTCTTT. It translates to CASSSRPDSEAFF. This chain uses TRBV28 with TRBJ1-1, with D possibly matching TRBD1 (6 bases). CDR3 length: 13 residues. V gave up 4 bases and J gave up 7 bases, with 13 bases separating them. CDR1 and CDR2 from the germline V gene are MDHEN and SYDVKM.

This clonotype has ten or more counts. The chain recombines TRBV7-2 with TRBJ1-5; no clear D. CDR1 SGHTA and CDR2 FQGNSA come from the germline V gene. CDR3 length: 14 amino acids. Trimming took 3 bases from V and 3 from J, leaving 9 bases between them. The CDR3 here is CASSFAAFNQPQHF. The CDR3 DNA reads TGTGCCAGCAGCTTTGCGGCGTTCAATCAGCCCCAGCATTTT.

This clonotype was seen repeatedly, ten times or more. This chain joins TRBV14 and TRBJ1-2; D not resolved. Trimming removed 6 bases from V and 4 bases from J, with 9 bases in between. The CDR3 covers 12 residues. Germline CDR1 SGHDN, CDR2 FVKESK. The CDR3, as DNA: TGTGCCAGCAGTCCGACGGGCTATGGCTACACCTTC. Amino acids: CASSPTGYGYTF.

This clonotype was found many times. The rearrangement links TRBV28 to TRBJ2-7; D remains ambiguous. CDR3 length: 10 amino acids. V was shortened by 4 bases and J by 5 bases, with 3 bases between the two germline ends. Germline CDR1 MDHEN, CDR2 SYDVKM. CDR3 residues: CASSSHEQYF. The DNA for the CDR3 is TGTGCCAGCAGTTCCCACGAGCAGTACTTC.

This clonotype was recorded many times. CDR3 bases: TGTGCCATCAGTGGTGATGGGGGACAGGGGGGCCAAGAGACCCAGTACTTC. This codes for CAISGDGGQGGQETQYF. V usage is TRBV10-3 and J usage is TRBJ2-5; 11 nucleotides agree with TRBD1. The CDR3 covers 17 residues. The junction had 8 bases not matched to a gene; V was cut back by 4 bases and J by 1 base. CDR1 and CDR2 (germline): ENHRY, SYGVKD.

This clonotype was observed at least ten times. For the CDR3, the DNA is TGCAGTGCTAGAGGTCCAGCGGGAGTTACCAATGAGCAGTTCTTC. Translating gives CSARGPAGVTNEQFF. J is TRBJ2-1 and V is TRBV20-1; 8 bases agree with TRBD2. Per the germline V gene, CDR1 is DFQATT and CDR2 is SNEGSKA (reference sequence). V shed 1 base, J shed 6 bases, and the junction held 8 bases outside the gene matches. The CDR3 has 15 amino acids.

There are many counts of this clonotype. Written as DNA, the CDR3 is TGTGCCAGCAGGAGCGGGACAGGGGGCGGAGAGACCCAGTACTTC. Translation: CASRSGTGGGETQYF. The chain employs TRBV6-1 and TRBJ2-5; TRBD1 matches 12 bases. Looked up from germline, CDR1 is MNHNS and CDR2 is SASEGT. Unmatched junction bases numbered 6, after V lost 6 bases and J lost 4 bases. The CDR3 sequence is 15 residues long.

This clonotype was observed a few times. Written as DNA, the CDR3 is TGCAGCGTTGGTTTCAATGAGCAGTTCTTC. Protein: CSVGFNEQFF. The V gene is TRBV29-1, the J gene TRBJ2-1; no clear D. The germline V gene encodes CDR1 SQVTM and CDR2 ANQGSEA. Trimming took off 4 bases at V and 6 bases at J, with 4 bases between the two ends. The CDR3 totals 10 residues.

The chain recombines TRBV5-1 with TRBJ1-1; 7 bases align to TRBD1. Germline lookup yields CDR1 SGHRS and CDR2 YFSETQ. Trimming at V came to 0 bases and at J to 6 bases, leaving 5 bases not matched to a gene. CDR3 length: 14 amino acids. The CDR3 DNA is TGCGCCAGCAGCTTGGGACAGGGTGGGGCTGAAGCTTTCTTT. It is translated as CASSLGQGGAEAFF.

This clonotype came up once. The V gene is TRBV20-1, the J gene TRBJ2-5; D is ambiguous. This CDR3 contains 13 residues. V was cut by 4 bases and J by 2 bases, with 11 bases left in between. Germline V CDR1 and CDR2: DFQATT, SNEGSKA (reference sequence). CDR3 sequence (DNA): TGCAGTGCTAAGAGACATGGTCAAGAGACCCAGTACTTC. Its protein product is CSAKRHGQETQYF.

About this clonotype: This may stem from a read error, because a much larger clone lies one nucleotide away. The DNA of the CDR3 is TGTGCCATCAGTGAGTCGGAAATAGCGCTATTCAATGAGCAGTTCTTC. Translating it yields CAISESEIALFNEQFF. This sequence joins TRBV10-3 and TRBJ2-1; weak D call: TRBD2 (5 bases). Trimming took off 0 bases at V and 6 bases at J, with 15 bases between the two ends. The CDR3 runs to 16 residues. Germline CDR1 and CDR2: ENHRY and SYGVKD.

This clonotype appeared many times. This chain connects TRBV12-3 or TRBV12-4 to TRBJ1-6, with D tentatively TRBD1 (6 bases). This CDR3 comprises 16 residues. Trimming left V 5 bases short and J 8 bases short, with 19 bases between. The CDR3 here is CASSREWGALDSPLHF. As DNA, the CDR3 is TGTGCCAGCAGTCGTGAATGGGGGGCATTAGATTCACCCCTCCACTTT.

Many counts were recorded for this clonotype. This chain links TRBV20-1 with TRBJ2-2; 8 nucleotides match TRBD2. Unmatched junction bases numbered 12, after V lost 6 bases and J lost 9 bases. The CDR3 loop spans 14 amino acids. CDR1 is DFQATT, CDR2 SNEGSKA, per germline (reference sequence). Here the CDR3 reads CSAAPSGRARELFF. As DNA, the CDR3 is TGCAGTGCGGCCCCTAGCGGGCGGGCCAGGGAGCTGTTTTTT.

The J gene is TRBJ1-2, the V gene TRBV20-1, with 7 bases lining up with TRBD1. The trim removed 6 bases at V and 6 bases at J, leaving 7 bases unmatched. This CDR3 is 12 amino acids long. Looked up from germline, CDR1 is DFQATT and CDR2 is SNEGSKA (reference sequence). The CDR3 loop reads CSAITGENGYTF. The CDR3 DNA is TGCAGTGCCATCACAGGGGAGAATGGCTACACCTTC.

The chain couples TRBV11-2 to TRBJ1-5; D remains ambiguous. CDR3 length equals 14 residues. Trimming took off 4 bases at V and 7 bases at J, with 14 bases between the two ends. Germline V lookup: CDR1 SGHAT, CDR2 FQNNGV. CDR3 sequence (DNA): TGTGCCAGCAGCTCCCTCAGAGGTGAGCAGCCCCAGCATTTT. Protein: CASSSLRGEQPQHF.

The table lists this clonotype with many counts. The chain couples TRBV7-2 to TRBJ1-1, with D hard to call. CDR1 and CDR2 from the germline V gene are SGHTA and FQGNSA. Trimming took off 6 bases at V and 3 bases at J, with 11 bases between the two ends. The CDR3 has 13 amino acids. CDR3 in DNA: TGTGCCAGCAGGTCATACGGCGACACTGAAGCTTTCTTT. Protein sequence: CASRSYGDTEAFF.

Regarding this clonotype: One base away lies a much larger clone, so this may be a sequencing read error. The chain's CDR3 is CASSDRGGNTIYF. DNA of the CDR3: TGTGCCAGCAGTGACAGGGGTGGAAACACCATATATTTT. The chain recombines TRBV2 with TRBJ1-3; D possibly corresponds to TRBD1 (6 bases). The CDR3 length is 13 residues. Deletions cut 3 bases from V and 3 bases from J, with 6 bases between. Germline values: CDR1 SNHLY, CDR2 FYNNEI.

This clonotype has a count of ten or more. The chain has TRBV7-2 and TRBJ2-7, with 16 bases identical to TRBD2. Per germline, CDR1 SGHTA and CDR2 FQGNSA. The CDR3 sequence is 18 residues long. V lost 4 bases and J lost 0; bases outside the gene matches: 6. CDR3: CASSSGLAGGRDSYEQYF. CDR3 in DNA: TGTGCCAGCAGCTCGGGACTAGCGGGAGGGCGGGACTCCTACGAGCAGTACTTC.

The table lists this clonotype with many counts. The gene calls are TRBV2 and TRBJ2-5; either TRBD1 or TRBD2 may supply D (5 bases each). V shed 5 bases and J shed 5 bases, with 12 bases lying between them. CDR1 and CDR2 (germline): SNHLY, FYNNEI. The CDR3 is made up of 13 amino acids. The CDR3 sequence: CASSNPGPETQYF. The CDR3 region has the DNA TGTGCCAGCAGTAACCCGGGACCTGAGACCCAGTACTTC.

This clonotype has ten or more counts. The chain has TRBV7-2 and TRBJ2-2; TRBD2 matches 9 bases. The length of the CDR3 is 16 residues. The germline V gene has CDR1 SGHTA and CDR2 FQGNSA. J was trimmed by 1 base and V by 3 bases; bases with no gene match: 3. Written as DNA, the CDR3 is TGTGCCAGCAGCTTCGCTAGCGGGAAGAACACCGGGGAGCTGTTTTTT. Amino acids: CASSFASGKNTGELFF.

The rearrangement uses TRBV27 and TRBJ1-5; 7 bases are a match to TRBD1. V shed 8 bases and J 0 bases; nucleotides not matched to a gene: 1. Germline CDR1 and CDR2: MNHEY and SMNVEV (reference sequence). The CDR3 length is 13 residues. CDR3 DNA: TGTGCCAGCCAGGGGGGTAGCAATCAGCCCCAGCATTTT. Its protein product is CASQGGSNQPQHF.

This clonotype was counted a few times. The V gene is TRBV25-1, the J gene TRBJ2-2; 12 positions agree with TRBD2. The germline V gene encodes CDR1 MGHDK and CDR2 SYGVNS. V lost 4 bases to trimming and J lost 4 bases; unmatched junction nucleotides: 7. This CDR3 comprises 17 residues. The CDR3 reads CASSGPRTSGITGELFF. The CDR3 nucleotides read TGTGCCAGCAGTGGTCCAAGGACTAGCGGGATCACCGGGGAGCTGTTTTTT. Filled out from reference TRBV25-1 and TRBJ2-2, the complete variable domain reads EADIYQTPRYLVIGTGKKITLECSQTMGHDKMYWYQQDPGMELHLIHYSYGVNSTEKGDLSSESTVSRIRTEHFPLTLESARPSHTSQYLCASSGPRTSGITGELFFGEGSRLTVL.

V gene TRBV19 combines with J gene TRBJ1-1; D perhaps matches TRBD1 (5 bases). This CDR3 has 13 residues. V was clipped by 10 bases and J by 11 bases, with 23 bases between them. Looked up from germline, CDR1 is LNHDA and CDR2 is SQIVND (reference sequence). The DNA of the CDR3 is TGTGCCACCCGAATACGTTTGGACAAGAGCGCTTTCTTT. Amino acids: CATRIRLDKSAFF.

This clonotype has ten or more counts. In DNA form, the CDR3 reads TGTGCCAGCACGAGCGGGACGAACACCGGGGAGCTGTTTTTT. It translates to CASTSGTNTGELFF. The rearrangement links TRBV7-2 to TRBJ2-2, with 7 bases fitting TRBD2. The CDR3 runs 14 residues. CDR1 SGHTA and CDR2 FQGNSA come from the germline V gene. The V gene end was trimmed by 7 bases and the J gene end by 0 bases; junction bases not matched to a gene: 2.